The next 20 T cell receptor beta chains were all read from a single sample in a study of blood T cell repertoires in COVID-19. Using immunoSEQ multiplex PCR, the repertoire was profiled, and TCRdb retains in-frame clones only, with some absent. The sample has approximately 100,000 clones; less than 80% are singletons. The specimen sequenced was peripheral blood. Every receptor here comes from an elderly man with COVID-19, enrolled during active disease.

The CDR3 is CASSRQGNFYEQYF. For the CDR3, the DNA is TGTGCCAGCAGCAGACAGGGAAACTTCTACGAGCAGTACTTC. V gene TRBV11-2 combines with J gene TRBJ2-7; 7 nucleotides align to TRBD1. The CDR3 has 14 residues. Germline V gives CDR1 SGHAT, CDR2 FQNNGV. Trimming cost V 5 bases and J 3 bases; bases outside gene matches: 7.

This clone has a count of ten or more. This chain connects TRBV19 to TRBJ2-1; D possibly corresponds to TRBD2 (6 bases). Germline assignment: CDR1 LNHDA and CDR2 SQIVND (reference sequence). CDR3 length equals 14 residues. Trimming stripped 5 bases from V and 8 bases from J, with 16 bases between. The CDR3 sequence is CASSSRLGGYEQFF. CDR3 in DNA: TGTGCCAGTAGTTCCAGACTAGGCGGGTATGAGCAGTTCTTC. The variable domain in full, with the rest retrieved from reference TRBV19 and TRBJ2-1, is DGGITQSPKYLFRKEGQNVTLSCEQNLNHDAMYWYRQDPGQGLRLIYYSQIVNDFQKGDIAEGYSVSREKKESFPLTVTSAQKNPTAFYLCASSSRLGGYEQFFGPGTRLTVL.

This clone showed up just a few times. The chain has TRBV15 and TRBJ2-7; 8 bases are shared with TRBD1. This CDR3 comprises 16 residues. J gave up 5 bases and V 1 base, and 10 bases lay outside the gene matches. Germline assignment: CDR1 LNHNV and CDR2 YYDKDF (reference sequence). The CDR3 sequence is CATSRVIIGQGDEQYF. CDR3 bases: TGTGCCACCAGCAGAGTGATTATCGGACAGGGTGACGAGCAGTACTTC.

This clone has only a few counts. The CDR3 spells CAWSPRQGLNTQYF. The CDR3 DNA is TGTGCCTGGAGTCCGCGACAGGGCCTCAATACGCAGTATTTT. The chain employs TRBV30 and TRBJ2-3; 7 nucleotides match TRBD1. V was pared by 2 bases and J by 7 bases, with 9 bases of the junction left unmatched. This CDR3 is built from 14 residues. Germline CDR1 reads GTSNPN; CDR2 reads SVGIG (reference sequence).

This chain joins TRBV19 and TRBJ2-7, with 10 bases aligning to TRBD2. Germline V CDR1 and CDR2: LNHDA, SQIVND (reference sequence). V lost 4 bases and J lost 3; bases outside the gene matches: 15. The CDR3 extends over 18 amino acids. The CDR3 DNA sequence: TGTGCCAGTAGTACCATCGGGCGGTTTTCTAGCGGGAGCTACGAGCAGTACTTC. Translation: CASSTIGRFSSGSYEQYF.

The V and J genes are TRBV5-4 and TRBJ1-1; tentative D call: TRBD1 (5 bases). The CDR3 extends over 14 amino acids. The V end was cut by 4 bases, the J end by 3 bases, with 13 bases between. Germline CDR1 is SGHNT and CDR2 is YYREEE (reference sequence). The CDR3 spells CASSPGGGYTEAFF. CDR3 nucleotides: TGTGCCAGCAGCCCCGGGGGGGGGTACACTGAAGCTTTCTTT. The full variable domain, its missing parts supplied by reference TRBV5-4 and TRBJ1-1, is ETGVTQSPTHLIKTRGQQVTLRCSSQSGHNTVSWYQQALGQGPQFIFQYYREEENGRGNFPPRFSGLQFPNYSSELNVNALELDDSALYLCASSPGGGYTEAFFGQGTRLTVV.

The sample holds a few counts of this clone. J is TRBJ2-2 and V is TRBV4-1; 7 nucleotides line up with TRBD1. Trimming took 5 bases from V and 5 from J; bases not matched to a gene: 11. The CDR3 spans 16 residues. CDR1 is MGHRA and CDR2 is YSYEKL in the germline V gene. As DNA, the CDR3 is TGCGCCAGCAGCACCCTGTGGTCAGGGGGAACCGGGGAGCTGTTTTTT. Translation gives CASSTLWSGGTGELFF.

The CDR3 DNA reads as TGTGCCAGCAGCCATACACACGAGCAGTACTTC. It codes for CASSHTHEQYF. The rearrangement uses TRBV7-9 and TRBJ2-7, with unresolved D. The CDR3 length is 11 residues. CDR1 and CDR2 from the germline V gene are SEHNR and FQNEAQ (reference sequence). V lost 5 bases to trimming and J lost 5 bases, with 7 bases between them. Supplemented by reference TRBV7-9 and TRBJ2-7, the full variable domain reads DTGVSQNPRHKITKRGQNVTFRCDPISEHNRLYWYRQTLGQGPEFLTYFQNEAQLEKSRLLSDRFSAERPKGSFSTLEIQRTEQGDSAMYLCASSHTHEQYFGPGTRLTVT.

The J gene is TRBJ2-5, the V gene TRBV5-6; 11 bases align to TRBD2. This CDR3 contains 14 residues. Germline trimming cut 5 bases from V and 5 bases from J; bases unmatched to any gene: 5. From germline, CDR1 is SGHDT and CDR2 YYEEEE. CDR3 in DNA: TGTGCCAGCAGTTTTATAGCGGGAGGGGAGACCCAGTACTTC. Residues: CASSFIAGGETQYF. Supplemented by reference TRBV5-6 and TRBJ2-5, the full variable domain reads DAGVTQSPTHLIKTRGQQVTLRCSPKSGHDTVSWYQQALGQGPQFIFQYYEEEERQRGNFPDRFSGHQFPNYSSELNVNALLLGDSALYLCASSFIAGGETQYFGPGTRLLVL.

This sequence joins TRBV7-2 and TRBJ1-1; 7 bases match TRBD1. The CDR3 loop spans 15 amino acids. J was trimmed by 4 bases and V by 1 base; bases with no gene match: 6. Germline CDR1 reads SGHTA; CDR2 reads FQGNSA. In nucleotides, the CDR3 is TGTGCCAGCAGCTTAGTTACAGGGGTGGTCACTGAAGCTTTCTTT. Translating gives CASSLVTGVVTEAFF.

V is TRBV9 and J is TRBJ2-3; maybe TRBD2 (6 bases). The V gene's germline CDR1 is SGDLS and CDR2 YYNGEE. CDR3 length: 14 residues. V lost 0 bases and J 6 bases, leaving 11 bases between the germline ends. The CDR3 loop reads CASSVVGEADTQYF. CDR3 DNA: TGTGCCAGCAGCGTAGTTGGGGAGGCGGATACGCAGTATTTT.

Written as DNA, the CDR3 is TGTGCCACCAGCAGAGCGTGGGGGGCTGGAAACACCATATATTTT. This codes for CATSRAWGAGNTIYF. This rearrangement joins TRBV15 to TRBJ1-3, with TRBD1 as a possible D gene (5 bases). This CDR3 region has 15 residues. V dropped 1 base and J dropped 2 bases, with 9 bases sitting between them. Germline V CDR1 and CDR2: LNHNV, YYDKDF (reference sequence).

DNA for the CDR3: TGTGCCAGCAGTTACCCCGGGACACCCCAAGAGACCCAGTACTTC. This encodes CASSYPGTPQETQYF. The V and J genes are TRBV6-5 and TRBJ2-5; D might be TRBD1 (6 bases). CDR1 and CDR2 from the germline V gene are MNHEY and SVGAGI. Trimming took 2 bases from V and 1 from J, leaving 11 bases between them. The CDR3 is 15 amino acids.

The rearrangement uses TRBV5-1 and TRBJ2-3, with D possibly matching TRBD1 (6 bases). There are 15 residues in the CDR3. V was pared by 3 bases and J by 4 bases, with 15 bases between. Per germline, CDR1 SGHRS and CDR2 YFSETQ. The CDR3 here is CASSWTEGGADTQYF. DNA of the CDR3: TGCGCCAGCAGCTGGACAGAGGGTGGGGCAGATACGCAGTATTTT.

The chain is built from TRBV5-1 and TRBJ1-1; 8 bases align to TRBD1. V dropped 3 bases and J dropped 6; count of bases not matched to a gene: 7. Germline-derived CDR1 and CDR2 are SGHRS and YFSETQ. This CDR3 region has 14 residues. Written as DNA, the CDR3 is TGCGCCAGCAGCTCGCAGGGGGCAGAAGCTGAAGCTTTCTTT. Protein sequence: CASSSQGAEAEAFF.

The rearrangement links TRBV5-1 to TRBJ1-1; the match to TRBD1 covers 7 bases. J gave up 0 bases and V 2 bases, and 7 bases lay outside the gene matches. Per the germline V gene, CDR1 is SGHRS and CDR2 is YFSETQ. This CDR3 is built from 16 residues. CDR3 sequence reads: CASSLQGWGMNTEAFF. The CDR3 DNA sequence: TGCGCCAGCAGCTTACAGGGGTGGGGTATGAACACTGAAGCTTTCTTT.

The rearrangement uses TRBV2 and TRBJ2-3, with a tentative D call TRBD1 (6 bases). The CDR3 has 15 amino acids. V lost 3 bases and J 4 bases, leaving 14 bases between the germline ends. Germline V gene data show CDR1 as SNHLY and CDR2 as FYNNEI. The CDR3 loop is CASSDGQGRADTQYF. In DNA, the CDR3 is TGTGCCAGCAGTGACGGGCAGGGGCGCGCAGATACGCAGTATTTT.

Here the CDR3 reads CASSELGGRRGYTF. The CDR3 DNA follows: TGCGCCAGCAGTGAGCTAGGGGGACGGCGTGGCTACACCTTC. The genes are TRBV10-2 and TRBJ1-2; possibly TRBD1 for D (6 bases). The CDR3 length is 14 residues. Trimming took off 2 bases at V and 7 bases at J, with 14 bases between the two ends. CDR1 is WSHSY, CDR2 SAAADI, per germline.

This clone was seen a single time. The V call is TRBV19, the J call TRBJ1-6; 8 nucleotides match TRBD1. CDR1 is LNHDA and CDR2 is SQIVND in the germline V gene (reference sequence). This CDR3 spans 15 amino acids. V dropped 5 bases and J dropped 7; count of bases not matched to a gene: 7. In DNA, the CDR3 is TGTGCCAGTAGTCCACTTACAGGGGGGAATTCACCCCTCCACTTT. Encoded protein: CASSPLTGGNSPLHF. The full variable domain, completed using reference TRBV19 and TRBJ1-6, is DGGITQSPKYLFRKEGQNVTLSCEQNLNHDAMYWYRQDPGQGLRLIYYSQIVNDFQKGDIAEGYSVSREKKESFPLTVTSAQKNPTAFYLCASSPLTGGNSPLHFGNGTRLTVT.

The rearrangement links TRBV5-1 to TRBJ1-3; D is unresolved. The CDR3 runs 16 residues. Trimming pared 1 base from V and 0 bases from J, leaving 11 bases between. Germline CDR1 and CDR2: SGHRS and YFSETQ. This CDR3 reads CASSLSPAVSGNTIYF. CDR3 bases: TGCGCCAGCAGCTTGTCTCCTGCGGTCTCTGGAAACACCATATATTTT.